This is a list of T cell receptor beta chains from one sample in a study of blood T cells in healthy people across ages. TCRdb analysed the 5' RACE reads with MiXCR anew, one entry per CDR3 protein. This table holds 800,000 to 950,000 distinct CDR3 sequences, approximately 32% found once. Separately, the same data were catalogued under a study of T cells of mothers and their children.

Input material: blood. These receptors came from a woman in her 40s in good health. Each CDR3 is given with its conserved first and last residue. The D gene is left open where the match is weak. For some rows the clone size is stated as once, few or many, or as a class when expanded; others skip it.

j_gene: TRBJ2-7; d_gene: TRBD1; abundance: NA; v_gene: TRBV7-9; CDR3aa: CASSSGQPYYNEQYF; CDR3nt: TGTGCCAGCAGCTCGGGACAGCCCTACTACAATGAGCAGTACTTC
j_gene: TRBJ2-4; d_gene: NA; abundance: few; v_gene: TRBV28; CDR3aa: CASSLPHRELAKNIQYF; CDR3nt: TGTGCCAGCAGTTTACCCCACAGGGAACTAGCCAAAAACATTCAGTACTTC
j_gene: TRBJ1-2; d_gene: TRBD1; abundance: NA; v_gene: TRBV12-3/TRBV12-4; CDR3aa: CASSGTGFNYGYTF; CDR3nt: TGTGCCAGCAGCGGGACAGGATTTAACTATGGCTACACCTTC
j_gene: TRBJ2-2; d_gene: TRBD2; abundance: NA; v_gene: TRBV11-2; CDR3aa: CASSRLAGVGSAGELFF; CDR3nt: TGTGCCAGCAGCCGACTAGCGGGGGTAGGGTCCGCCGGGGAGCTGTTTTTT
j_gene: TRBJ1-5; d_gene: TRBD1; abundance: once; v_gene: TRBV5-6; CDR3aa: CASSYWTGYGQPQHF; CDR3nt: TGTGCCAGCAGCTACTGGACAGGGTACGGTCAGCCCCAGCATTTT
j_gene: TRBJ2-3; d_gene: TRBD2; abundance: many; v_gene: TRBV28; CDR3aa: CASSSRLSGGGGTQYF; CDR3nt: TGTGCCAGCAGCTCCCGACTAAGCGGGGGGGGAGGTACGCAGTATTTT
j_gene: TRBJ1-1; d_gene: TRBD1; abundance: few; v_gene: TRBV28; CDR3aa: CASSYSRAGGGTEAFF; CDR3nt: TGTGCCAGCAGTTACTCCAGGGCAGGGGGTGGCACTGAAGCTTTCTTT
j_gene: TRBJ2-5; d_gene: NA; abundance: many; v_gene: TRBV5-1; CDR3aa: CASSPGHGGETQYF; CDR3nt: TGCGCCAGCAGCCCCGGACATGGTGGGGAGACCCAGTACTTC
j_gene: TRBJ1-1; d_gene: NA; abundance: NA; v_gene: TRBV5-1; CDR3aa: CASSSGSVHGAFF; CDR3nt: TGCGCCAGCAGCTCAGGGTCGGTCCATGGGGCTTTCTTT
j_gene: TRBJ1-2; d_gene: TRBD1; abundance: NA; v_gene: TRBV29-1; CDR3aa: CSAQGARGNYGYTF; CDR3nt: TGCAGCGCCCAGGGGGCCAGGGGTAACTATGGCTACACCTTC
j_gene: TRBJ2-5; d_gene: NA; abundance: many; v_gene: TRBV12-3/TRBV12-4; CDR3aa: CASSFAKTQYF; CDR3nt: TGTGCCAGCAGTTTCGCGAAGACCCAGTACTTC
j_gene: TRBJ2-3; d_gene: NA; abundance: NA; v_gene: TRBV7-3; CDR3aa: CASSLFYSTDTQYF; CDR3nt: TGTGCCAGCAGCTTATTCTATAGCACAGATACGCAGTATTTT
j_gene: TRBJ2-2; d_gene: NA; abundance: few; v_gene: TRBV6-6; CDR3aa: CASSYGAGWAGELFF; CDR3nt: TGTGCCAGCAGTTACGGGGCAGGATGGGCCGGGGAGCTGTTTTTT
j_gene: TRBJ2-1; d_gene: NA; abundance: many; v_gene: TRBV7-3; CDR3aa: CASSLIGGGSYNEQFF; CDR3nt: TGTGCCAGCAGCTTAATAGGAGGGGGCTCTTACAATGAGCAGTTCTTC
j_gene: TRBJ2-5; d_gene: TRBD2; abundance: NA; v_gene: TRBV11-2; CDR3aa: CASSDRLAGRRETQYF; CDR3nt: TGTGCCAGCAGCGACCGACTAGCGGGGCGGAGGGAGACCCAGTACTTC
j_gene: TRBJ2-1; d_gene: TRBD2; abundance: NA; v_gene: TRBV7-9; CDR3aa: CASSLGLAGESSYNEQFF; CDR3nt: TGTGCCAGCAGCTTAGGGCTAGCGGGGGAGAGCTCCTACAATGAGCAGTTCTTC
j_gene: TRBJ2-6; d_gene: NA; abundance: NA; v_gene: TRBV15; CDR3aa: CATRTDAGANVLTF; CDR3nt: TGTGCCACCAGAACGGACGCTGGGGCCAACGTCCTGACTTTC
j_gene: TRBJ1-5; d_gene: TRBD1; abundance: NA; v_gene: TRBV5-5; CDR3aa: CASSGTVGFYSNQPQHF; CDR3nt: TGTGCCAGCAGCGGGACAGTAGGGTTCTATAGCAATCAGCCCCAGCATTTT
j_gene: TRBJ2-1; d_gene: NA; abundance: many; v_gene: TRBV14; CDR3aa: CASNKQGGNEQFF; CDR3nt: TGTGCCAGCAACAAGCAGGGGGGCAATGAGCAGTTCTTC
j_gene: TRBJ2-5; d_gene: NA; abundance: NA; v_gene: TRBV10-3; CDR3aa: CAIRGGQFNEQYF; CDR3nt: TGTGCCATCAGAGGCGGACAGTTCAATGAGCAGTACTTC
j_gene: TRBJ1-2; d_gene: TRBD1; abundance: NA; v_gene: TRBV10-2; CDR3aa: CASSGSGTGAFYGYTF; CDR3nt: TGCGCCAGCAGTGGCTCCGGGACAGGGGCCTTCTATGGCTACACCTTC
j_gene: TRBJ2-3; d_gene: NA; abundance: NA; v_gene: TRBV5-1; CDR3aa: CASMVSAGDTQYF; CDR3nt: TGCGCCAGCATGGTGTCGGCCGGGGATACGCAGTATTTT
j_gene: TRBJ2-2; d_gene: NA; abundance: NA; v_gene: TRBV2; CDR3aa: CASSGVGHTGELFF; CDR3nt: TGTGCCAGCAGTGGTGTCGGACACACCGGGGAGCTGTTTTTT
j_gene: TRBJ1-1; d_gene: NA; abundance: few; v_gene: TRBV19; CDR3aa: CASSIGQGEAFF; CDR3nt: TGTGCCAGTAGTATAGGTCAGGGTGAAGCTTTCTTT
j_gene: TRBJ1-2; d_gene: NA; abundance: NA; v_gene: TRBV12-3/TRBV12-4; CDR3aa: CASSLANVEGNGYTF; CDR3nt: TGTGCCAGCAGTTTAGCGAACGTGGAGGGTAACGGCTACACCTTC
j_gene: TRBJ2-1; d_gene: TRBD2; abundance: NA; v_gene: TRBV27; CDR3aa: CASSLGSGGLWNEQFF; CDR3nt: TGTGCCAGCAGTTTAGGCAGCGGGGGCTTGTGGAATGAGCAGTTCTTC
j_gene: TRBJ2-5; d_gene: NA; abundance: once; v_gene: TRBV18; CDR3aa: CASSPNIQETQYF; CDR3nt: TGTGCCAGCTCACCAAATATCCAAGAGACCCAGTACTTC
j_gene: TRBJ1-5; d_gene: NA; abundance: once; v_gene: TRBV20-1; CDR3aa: CSVPPWTLDNQPQHF; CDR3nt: TGCAGTGTTCCGCCGTGGACCCTTGACAATCAGCCCCAGCATTTT
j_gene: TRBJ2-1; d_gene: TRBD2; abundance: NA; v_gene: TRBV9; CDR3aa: CASSAPSAGEYNEQFF; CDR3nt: TGTGCCAGCAGCGCCCCAAGCGCGGGGGAGTACAATGAGCAGTTCTTC
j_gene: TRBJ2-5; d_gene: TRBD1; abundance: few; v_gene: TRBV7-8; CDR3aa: CASSPPTGLAQETQYF; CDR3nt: TGTGCCAGCAGCCCCCCGACAGGGTTGGCCCAAGAGACCCAGTACTTC
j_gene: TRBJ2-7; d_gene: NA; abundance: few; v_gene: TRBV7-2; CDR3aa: CVSSRDSTYEQYF; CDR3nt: TGTGTCAGCAGCCGGGACTCCACCTACGAGCAGTACTTC
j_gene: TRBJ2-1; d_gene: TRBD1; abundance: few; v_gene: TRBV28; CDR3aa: CASSPATGWHEQFF; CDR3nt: TGTGCCAGCAGCCCCGCGACAGGGTGGCATGAGCAGTTCTTC
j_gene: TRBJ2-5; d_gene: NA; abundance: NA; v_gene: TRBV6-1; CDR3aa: CAISDHPGTGETQYF; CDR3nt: TGTGCCATCAGTGATCACCCAGGGACCGGAGAGACCCAGTACTTC
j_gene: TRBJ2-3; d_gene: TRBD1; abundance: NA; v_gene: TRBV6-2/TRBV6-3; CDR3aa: CASSYQTGLPDTQYF; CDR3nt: TGTGCCAGCAGTTACCAGACAGGGCTCCCAGATACGCAGTATTTT
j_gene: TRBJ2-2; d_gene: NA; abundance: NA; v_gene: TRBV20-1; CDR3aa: CSATHGRRNTGELFF; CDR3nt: TGCAGTGCTACACATGGACGCCGGAACACCGGGGAGCTGTTTTTT
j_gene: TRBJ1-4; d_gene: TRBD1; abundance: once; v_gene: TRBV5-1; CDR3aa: CASSFRPGQTTNEKLFF; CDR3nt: TGCGCCAGCAGCTTCCGACCGGGACAGACAACTAATGAAAAACTGTTTTTT
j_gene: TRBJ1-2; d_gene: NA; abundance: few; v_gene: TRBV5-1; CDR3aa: CASSLAGNRESGYTF; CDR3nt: TGCGCCAGCAGCTTGGCCGGAAACAGGGAGAGTGGCTACACCTTC
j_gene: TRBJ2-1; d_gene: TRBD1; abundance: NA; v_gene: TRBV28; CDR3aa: CASSSPGTVNNEQFF; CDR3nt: TGTGCCAGCAGTTCCCCCGGGACAGTTAACAATGAGCAGTTCTTC
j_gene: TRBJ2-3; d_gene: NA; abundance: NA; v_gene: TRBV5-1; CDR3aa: CAGSLVGGADTQYF; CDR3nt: TGCGCCGGCAGCTTGGTCGGAGGCGCAGATACGCAGTATTTT
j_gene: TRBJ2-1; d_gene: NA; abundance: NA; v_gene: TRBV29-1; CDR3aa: CSVGGGLQSYNGQFF; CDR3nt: TGCAGCGTTGGCGGGGGCCTACAATCCTACAATGGGCAGTTCTTC
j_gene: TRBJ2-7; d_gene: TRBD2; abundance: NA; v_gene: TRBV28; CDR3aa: CASSPRRWGGSSYEQYF; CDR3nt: TGTGCCAGCAGCCCCCGAAGGTGGGGGGGAAGCTCCTACGAGCAGTACTTC
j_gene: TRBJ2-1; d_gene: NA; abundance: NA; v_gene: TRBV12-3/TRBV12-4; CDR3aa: CASSPEQGRRNEQFF; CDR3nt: TGTGCCAGCAGTCCCGAGCAGGGACGGCGGAATGAGCAGTTCTTC
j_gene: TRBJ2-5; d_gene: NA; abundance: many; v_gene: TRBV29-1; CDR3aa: CSAGGPPETQYF; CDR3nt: TGCAGCGCCGGGGGGCCGCCAGAGACCCAGTACTTC
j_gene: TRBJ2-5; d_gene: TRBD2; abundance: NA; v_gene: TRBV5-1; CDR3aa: CASTHGREQGTQYF; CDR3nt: TGCGCCAGCACCCACGGGAGGGAGCAAGGGACCCAGTACTTC
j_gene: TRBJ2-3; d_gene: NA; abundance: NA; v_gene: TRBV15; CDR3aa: CATSEVTRAIDTQYF; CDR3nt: TGTGCCACCAGCGAGGTAACCAGGGCGATAGATACGCAGTATTTT
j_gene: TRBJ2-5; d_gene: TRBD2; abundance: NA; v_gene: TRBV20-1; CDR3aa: CSARDPAGGRVETQYF; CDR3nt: TGCAGTGCTAGAGATCCAGCGGGAGGCCGGGTGGAGACCCAGTACTTC
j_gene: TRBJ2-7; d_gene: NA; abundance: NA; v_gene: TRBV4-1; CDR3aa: CASSQRAREAPYEQYF; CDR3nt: TGCGCCAGCAGCCAGAGAGCCAGGGAAGCTCCCTACGAGCAGTACTTC
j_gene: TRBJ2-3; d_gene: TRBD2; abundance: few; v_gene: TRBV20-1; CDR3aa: CSVPTSGGPFVYTDTQYF; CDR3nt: TGCAGTGTCCCGACTAGCGGGGGCCCGTTCGTTTACACAGATACGCAGTATTTT
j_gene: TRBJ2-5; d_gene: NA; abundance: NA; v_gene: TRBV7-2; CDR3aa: CASSLSRGLETQYF; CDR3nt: TGTGCCAGCAGCTTGTCGAGGGGGTTGGAGACCCAGTACTTC
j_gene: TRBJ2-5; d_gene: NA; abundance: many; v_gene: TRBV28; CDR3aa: CASIPAVVPGTQYF; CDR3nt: TGTGCCAGCATCCCCGCGGTGGTGCCGGGGACCCAGTACTTC
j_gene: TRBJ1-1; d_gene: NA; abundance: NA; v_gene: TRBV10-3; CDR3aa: CAISESEGLDTEAFF; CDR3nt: TGTGCCATCAGTGAGTCTGAGGGTTTGGACACTGAAGCTTTCTTT
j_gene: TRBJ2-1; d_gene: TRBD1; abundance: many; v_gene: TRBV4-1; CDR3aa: CASSQAGQDYNEQFF; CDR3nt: TGCGCCAGCAGCCAAGCCGGACAGGACTACAATGAGCAGTTCTTC
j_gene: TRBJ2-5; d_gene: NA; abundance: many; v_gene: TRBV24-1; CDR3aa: CATSDYRAASQETQYF; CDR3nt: TGTGCCACCAGTGACTACCGGGCTGCTTCTCAAGAGACCCAGTACTTC
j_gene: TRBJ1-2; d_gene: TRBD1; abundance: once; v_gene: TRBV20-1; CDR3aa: CSATDRIGYGYTF; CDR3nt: TGCAGTGCTACGGACAGGATAGGTTATGGCTACACCTTC
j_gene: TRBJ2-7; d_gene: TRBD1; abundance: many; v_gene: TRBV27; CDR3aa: CASGDSPYEQYF; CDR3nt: TGTGCCAGCGGGGACAGTCCCTACGAGCAGTACTTC